This TCR beta chain was identified in a study of blood T cell repertoires in COVID-19. Clones were read by immunoSEQ multiplex PCR, and TCRdb kept only the in-frame ones, dropping some. The sample holds tens of thousands of clones, approximately 88% seen once. Looked up from germline, CDR1 is MGHDK and CDR2 is SYGVNS. There are 13 residues in the CDR3. Trimming removed 6 bases at V and 4 bases at J, with 13 bases between. The V call is TRBV25-1, the J call TRBJ2-7; weak D call: TRBD2 (5 bases). The specimen sequenced was peripheral blood. The TCR originated in a human donor with active COVID-19. The donor label of this sample is uncertain. The CDR3 sequence is CASSRTEDYEQYF. The CDR3 DNA is TGTGCCAGCAGCCGGACGGAGGATTACGAGCAGTACTTC.